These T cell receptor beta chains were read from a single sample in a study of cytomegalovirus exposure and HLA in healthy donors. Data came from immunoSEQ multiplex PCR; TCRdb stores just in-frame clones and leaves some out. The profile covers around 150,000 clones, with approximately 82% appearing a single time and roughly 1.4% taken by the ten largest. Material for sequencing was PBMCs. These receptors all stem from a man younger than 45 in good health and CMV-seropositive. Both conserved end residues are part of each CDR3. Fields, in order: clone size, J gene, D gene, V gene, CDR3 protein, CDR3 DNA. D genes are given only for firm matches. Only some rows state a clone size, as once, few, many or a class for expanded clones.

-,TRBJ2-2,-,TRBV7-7,CASSLQGGSTGELFF,TGTGCCAGCAGCTTACAGGGGGGTAGCACCGGGGAGCTGTTTTTT
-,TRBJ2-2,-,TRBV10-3,CAISPGRERWGTQVAGELFF,TGTGCCATCAGTCCCGGTAGGGAGCGGTGGGGGACACAGGTCGCCGGGGAGCTGTTTTTT
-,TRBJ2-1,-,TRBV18,CASSPHDPGLEANEQFF,TGTGCCAGCTCACCTCACGATCCAGGGCTAGAAGCGAATGAGCAGTTCTTC
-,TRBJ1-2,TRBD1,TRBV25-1,CASSPQGNYGYTF,TGTGCCAGCTCACCACAGGGGAACTATGGCTACACCTTC
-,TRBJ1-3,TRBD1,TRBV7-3,CASSFPRDSSLISGNTIYF,TGTGCCAGCAGCTTTCCACGGGACAGCTCCCTCATCTCTGGAAACACCATATATTTT
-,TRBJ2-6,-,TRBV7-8,CASSLARLAGVSPGANVLTF,TGTGCCAGCAGCTTAGCGCGTCTGGCAGGGGTCTCGCCTGGGGCCAACGTCCTGACTTTC
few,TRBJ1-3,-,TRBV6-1,CASSEVDNSGNTIYF,TGTGCCAGCAGTGAAGTAGATAACTCTGGAAACACCATATATTTT
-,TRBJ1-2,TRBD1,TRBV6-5,CASRPDRGAYGYTF,TGTGCCAGCAGGCCGGACAGGGGCGCTTATGGCTACACCTTC
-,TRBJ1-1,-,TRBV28,CASSPDTANMAEAFF,TGTGCCAGCAGTCCCGACACAGCCAATATGGCTGAAGCTTTCTTT
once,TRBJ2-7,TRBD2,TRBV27,CASRILAGEVEQYF,TGTGCCAGCAGGATCCTCGCGGGGGAGGTCGAGCAGTACTTC
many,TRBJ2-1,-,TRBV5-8,CASSLDPPKEQFF,TGTGCCAGCAGCTTGGATCCACCTAAAGAGCAGTTCTTC
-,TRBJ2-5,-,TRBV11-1,CASSITGNGARQETQYF,TGTGCCAGCAGTATAACAGGGAATGGGGCGAGGCAAGAGACCCAGTACTTC
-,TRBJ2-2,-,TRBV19,CASDFGHFSNTGELFF,TGTGCCAGTGACTTCGGACACTTCTCGAACACCGGGGAGCTGTTTTTT
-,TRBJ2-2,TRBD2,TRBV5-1,CASSSPTSGSATGELFF,TGCGCCAGCAGCTCACCCACTAGCGGGAGTGCCACCGGGGAGCTGTTTTTT
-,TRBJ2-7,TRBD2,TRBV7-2,CASSPTSGSYEQYF,TGTGCCAGCAGCCCGACTAGCGGGAGTTACGAGCAGTACTTC
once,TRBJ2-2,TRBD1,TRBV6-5,CASSRDRDTGELFF,TGTGCCAGCAGTAGGGACAGGGACACCGGGGAGCTGTTTTTT
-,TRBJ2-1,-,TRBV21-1,CASSASRDWTGRSYNEQFF,TGTGCCAGCAGCGCATCCCGGGACTGGACTGGGCGGTCCTACAATGAGCAGTTCTTC
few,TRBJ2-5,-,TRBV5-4,CASSTANYAQETQYF,TGTGCCAGCAGCACCGCGAATTACGCCCAAGAGACCCAGTACTTC
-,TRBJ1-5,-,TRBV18,CASSPSDQPQHF,TGTGCCAGCTCACCGTCAGATCAGCCCCAGCATTTT
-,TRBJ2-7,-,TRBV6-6,CASSYSSQGLLHEQYF,TGTGCCAGCAGTTACTCGAGTCAGGGCCTCCTCCACGAGCAGTACTTC
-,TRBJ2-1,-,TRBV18,CASSPPPERSSYNEQFF,TGTGCCAGCTCACCACCGCCGGAACGGAGCTCCTACAATGAGCAGTTCTTC
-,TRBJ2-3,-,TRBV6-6,CASSAQADTQYF,TGTGCCAGCAGTGCCCAGGCAGATACGCAGTATTTT
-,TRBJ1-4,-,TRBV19,CASSSRAANEKLFF,TGTGCCAGTAGTTCACGTGCGGCTAATGAAAAACTGTTTTTT
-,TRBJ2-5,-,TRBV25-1,CASSPTQAQETQYF,TGTGCCAGCAGTCCGACCCAGGCACAAGAGACCCAGTACTTC
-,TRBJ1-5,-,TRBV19,CASSSVGAIQPQHF,TGTGCCAGTAGTTCCGTTGGGGCTATTCAGCCCCAGCATTTT
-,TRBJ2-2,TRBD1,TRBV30,CAWTRGTGYTGELFF,TGTGCCTGGACCCGCGGGACAGGGTACACCGGGGAGCTGTTTTTT
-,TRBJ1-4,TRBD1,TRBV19,CASSNPPTGVEKLFF,TGTGCCAGTAGTAACCCTCCCACAGGGGTCGAAAAACTGTTTTTT
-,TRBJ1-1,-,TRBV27,CASSLFPPGNTEAFF,TGTGCCAGCAGTCTATTCCCTCCAGGGAACACTGAAGCTTTCTTT
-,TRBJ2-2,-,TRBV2,CASSEDSGELFF,TGTGCCAGCAGTGAAGACAGCGGAGAGCTGTTTTTT
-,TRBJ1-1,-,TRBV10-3,CAITRENMNTEAFF,TGTGCCATCACGAGGGAGAATATGAACACTGAAGCTTTCTTT
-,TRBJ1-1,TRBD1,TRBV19,CASSIDPGGWGTEAFF,TGTGCCAGTAGTATAGATCCAGGGGGGTGGGGCACTGAAGCTTTCTTT
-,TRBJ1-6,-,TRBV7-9,CASSFADSNNSPLHF,TGTGCCAGCAGCTTTGCGGATAGCAATAATTCACCCCTCCACTTT
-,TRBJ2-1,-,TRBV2,CASTGSGLYNEQFF,TGTGCCAGCACGGGTAGCGGCCTTTACAATGAGCAGTTCTTC
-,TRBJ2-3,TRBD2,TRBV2,CASRVGRGVTDTQYF,TGTGCCAGCAGGGTGGGACGGGGGGTCACAGATACGCAGTATTTT
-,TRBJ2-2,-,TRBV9,CASSVGGINTGELFF,TGTGCCAGCAGCGTAGGCGGGATTAACACCGGGGAGCTGTTTTTT
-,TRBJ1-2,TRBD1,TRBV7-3,CASSSNPGQGYGYTF,TGTGCCAGCAGCTCAAACCCGGGACAGGGATATGGCTACACCTTC
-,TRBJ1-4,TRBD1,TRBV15,CATSRAWGQGDEKLFF,TGTGCCACCAGCAGAGCTTGGGGACAGGGCGATGAAAAACTGTTTTTT
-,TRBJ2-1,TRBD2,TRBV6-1,CASSEAWGTIYNEQFF,TGTGCCAGCAGTGAAGCGTGGGGGACTATATACAATGAGCAGTTCTTC
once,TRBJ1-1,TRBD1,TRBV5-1,CASTLRQGARNTEAFF,TGCGCCAGCACCCTCCGACAGGGGGCGAGGAACACTGAAGCTTTCTTT
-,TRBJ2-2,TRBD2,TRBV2,CASSRTSGGNTGELFF,TGTGCCAGCAGTCGGACTAGCGGGGGGAACACCGGGGAGCTGTTTTTT
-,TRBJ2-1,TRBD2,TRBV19,CASSLLAGGVGEQFF,TGTGCCAGTAGTCTTCTAGCGGGGGGGGTGGGTGAGCAGTTCTTC
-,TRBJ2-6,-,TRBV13,CASTQGSSGANVLTF,TGTGCCAGCACTCAGGGTAGCTCTGGGGCCAACGTCCTGACTTTC
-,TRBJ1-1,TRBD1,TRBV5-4,CASRGTGGPLTEAFF,TGTGCCAGCAGGGGGACAGGGGGCCCACTCACGGAAGCTTTCTTT
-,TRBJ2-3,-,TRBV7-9,CASSPSGGHTDTQYF,TGTGCCAGCAGCCCCTCCGGGGGGCACACAGATACGCAGTATTTT
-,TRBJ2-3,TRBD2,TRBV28,CASSPGTSGRDTQYF,TGTGCCAGCAGTCCTGGGACTAGCGGGAGAGATACGCAGTATTTT
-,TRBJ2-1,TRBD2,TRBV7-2,CASSLGTSGGSEQFF,TGTGCCAGCAGCTTAGGGACTAGCGGAGGGAGTGAGCAGTTCTTC
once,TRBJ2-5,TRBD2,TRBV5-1,CASSLVGLDRPETQYF,TGCGCCAGCAGCTTGGTAGGACTAGACCGTCCAGAGACCCAGTACTTC
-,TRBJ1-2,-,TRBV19,CASSIEVDTPFNYGYTF,TGTGCCAGTAGTATAGAGGTAGATACTCCTTTTAACTATGGCTACACCTTC
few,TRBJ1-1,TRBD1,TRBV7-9,CASSFTGDNTEAFF,TGTGCCAGCAGCTTTACAGGGGACAACACTGAAGCTTTCTTT
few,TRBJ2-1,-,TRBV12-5,CASGLASPGLAPRDEQFF,TGTGCTAGTGGTTTGGCTTCTCCGGGACTTGCACCTAGGGATGAGCAGTTCTTC
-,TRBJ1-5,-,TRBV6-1,CASSDEADQPQHF,TGTGCCAGCAGTGATGAGGCTGATCAGCCCCAGCATTTT